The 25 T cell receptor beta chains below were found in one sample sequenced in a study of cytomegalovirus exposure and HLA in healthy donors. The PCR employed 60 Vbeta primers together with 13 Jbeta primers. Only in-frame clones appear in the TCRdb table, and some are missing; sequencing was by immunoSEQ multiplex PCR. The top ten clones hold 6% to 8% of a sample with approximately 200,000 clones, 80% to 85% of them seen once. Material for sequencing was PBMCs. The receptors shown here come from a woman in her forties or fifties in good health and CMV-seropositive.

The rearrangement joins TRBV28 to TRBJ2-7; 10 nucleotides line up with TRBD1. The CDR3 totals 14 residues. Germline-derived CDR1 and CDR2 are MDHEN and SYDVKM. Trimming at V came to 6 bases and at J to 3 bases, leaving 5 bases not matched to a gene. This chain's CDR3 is CASRSRTGGYEQYF. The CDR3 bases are TGTGCCAGCAGGTCTAGGACAGGGGGCTACGAGCAGTACTTC.

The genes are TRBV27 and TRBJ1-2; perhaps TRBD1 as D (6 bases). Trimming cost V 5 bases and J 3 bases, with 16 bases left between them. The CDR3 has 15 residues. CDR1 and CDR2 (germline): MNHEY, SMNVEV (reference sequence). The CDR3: CASSLGTPVDYGYTF. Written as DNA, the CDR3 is TGTGCCAGCAGTCTTGGGACACCGGTAGACTATGGCTACACCTTC.

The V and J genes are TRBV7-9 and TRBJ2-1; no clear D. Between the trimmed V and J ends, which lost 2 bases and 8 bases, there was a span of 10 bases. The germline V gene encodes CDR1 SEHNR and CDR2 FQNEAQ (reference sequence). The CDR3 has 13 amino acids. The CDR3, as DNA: TGTGCCAGCAGCTTACTGGTTGCGGATGAGCAGTTCTTC. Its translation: CASSLLVADEQFF.

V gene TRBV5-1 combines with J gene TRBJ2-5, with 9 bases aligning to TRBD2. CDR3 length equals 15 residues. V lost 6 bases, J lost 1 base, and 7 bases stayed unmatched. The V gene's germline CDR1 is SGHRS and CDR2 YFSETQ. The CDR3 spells CASKTSGAIQETQYF. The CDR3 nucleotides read TGCGCCAGCAAGACTAGCGGAGCCATCCAAGAGACCCAGTACTTC.

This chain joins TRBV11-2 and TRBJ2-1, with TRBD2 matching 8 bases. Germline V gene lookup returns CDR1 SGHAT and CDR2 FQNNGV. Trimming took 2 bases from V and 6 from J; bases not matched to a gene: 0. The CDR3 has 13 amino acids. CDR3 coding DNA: TGTGCCAGCAGCTTAAGCGGGGGCAATGAGCAGTTCTTC. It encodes CASSLSGGNEQFF.

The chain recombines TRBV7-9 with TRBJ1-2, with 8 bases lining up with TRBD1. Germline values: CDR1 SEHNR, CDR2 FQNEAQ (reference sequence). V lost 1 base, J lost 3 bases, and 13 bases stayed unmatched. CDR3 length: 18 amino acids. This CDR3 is CASSLGGTGGHQYYGYTF. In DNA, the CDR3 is TGTGCCAGCAGCTTAGGGGGGACAGGTGGGCATCAGTACTATGGCTACACCTTC.

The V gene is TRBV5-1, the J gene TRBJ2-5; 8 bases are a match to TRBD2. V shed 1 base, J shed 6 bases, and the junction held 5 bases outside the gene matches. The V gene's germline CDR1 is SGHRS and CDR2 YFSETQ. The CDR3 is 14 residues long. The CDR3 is CASSLSGGSKTQYF. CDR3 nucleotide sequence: TGCGCCAGCAGCTTGAGCGGGGGATCGAAGACCCAGTACTTC. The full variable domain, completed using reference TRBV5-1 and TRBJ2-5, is KAGVTQTPRYLIKTRGQQVTLSCSPISGHRSVSWYQQTPGQGLQFLFEYFSETQRNKGNFPGRFSGRQFSNSRSEMNVSTLELGDSALYLCASSLSGGSKTQYFGPGTRLLVL.

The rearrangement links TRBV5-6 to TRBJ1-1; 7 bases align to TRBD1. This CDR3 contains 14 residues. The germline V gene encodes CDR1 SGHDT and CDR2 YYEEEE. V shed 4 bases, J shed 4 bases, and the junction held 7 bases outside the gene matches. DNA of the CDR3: TGTGCCAGCAGCCCCCAGGGGGGAGGCACTGAAGCTTTCTTT. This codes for CASSPQGGGTEAFF.

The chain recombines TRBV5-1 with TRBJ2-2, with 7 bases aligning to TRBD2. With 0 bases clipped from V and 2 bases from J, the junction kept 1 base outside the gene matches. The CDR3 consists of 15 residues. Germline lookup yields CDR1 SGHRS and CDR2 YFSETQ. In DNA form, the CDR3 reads TGCGCCAGCAGCTTGGGCGGGGGAAACACCGGGGAGCTGTTTTTT. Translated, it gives CASSLGGGNTGELFF.

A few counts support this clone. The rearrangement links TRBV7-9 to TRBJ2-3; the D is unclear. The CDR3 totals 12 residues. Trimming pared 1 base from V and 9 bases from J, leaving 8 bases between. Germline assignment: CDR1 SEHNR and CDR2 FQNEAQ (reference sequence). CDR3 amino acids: CASSLGAGTQYF. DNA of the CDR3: TGTGCCAGCAGCTTAGGGGCAGGAACGCAGTATTTT.

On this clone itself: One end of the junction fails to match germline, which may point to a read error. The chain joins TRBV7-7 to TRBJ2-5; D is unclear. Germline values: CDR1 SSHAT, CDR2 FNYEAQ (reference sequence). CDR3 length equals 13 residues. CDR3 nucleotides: TGTGCTAGCAGCTTATTGGGCGCAGAGACCCAGTACTTC. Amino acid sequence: CASSLLGAETQYF.

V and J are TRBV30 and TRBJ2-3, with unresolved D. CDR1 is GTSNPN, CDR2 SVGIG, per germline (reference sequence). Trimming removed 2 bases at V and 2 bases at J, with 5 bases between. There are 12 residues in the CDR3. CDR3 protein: CAWSSYTDTQYF. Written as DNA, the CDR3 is TGTGCCTGGAGTTCCTACACAGATACGCAGTATTTT.

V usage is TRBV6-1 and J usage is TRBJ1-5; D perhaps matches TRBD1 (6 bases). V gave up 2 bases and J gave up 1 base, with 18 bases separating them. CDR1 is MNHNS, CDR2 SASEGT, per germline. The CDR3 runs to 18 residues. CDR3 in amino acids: CASSEKPGGPGSNQPQHF. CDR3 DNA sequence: TGTGCCAGCAGTGAAAAGCCGGGGGGGCCCGGGAGCAATCAGCCCCAGCATTTT.

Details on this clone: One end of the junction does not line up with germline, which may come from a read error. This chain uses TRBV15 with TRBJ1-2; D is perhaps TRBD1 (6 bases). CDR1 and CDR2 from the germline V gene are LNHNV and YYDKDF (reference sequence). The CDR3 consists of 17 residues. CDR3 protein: CATSRGAPVLANYGYAF. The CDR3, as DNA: TGTGCCACCAGCAGGGGGGCCCCAGTCCTAGCTAACTATGGCTACGCCTTC.

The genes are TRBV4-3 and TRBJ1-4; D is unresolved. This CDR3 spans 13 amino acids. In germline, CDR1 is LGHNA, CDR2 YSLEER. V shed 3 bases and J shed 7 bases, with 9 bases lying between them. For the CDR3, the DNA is TGCGCCAGCAGCCAGGAACTAGGTGAAAAACTGTTTTTT. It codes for CASSQELGEKLFF.

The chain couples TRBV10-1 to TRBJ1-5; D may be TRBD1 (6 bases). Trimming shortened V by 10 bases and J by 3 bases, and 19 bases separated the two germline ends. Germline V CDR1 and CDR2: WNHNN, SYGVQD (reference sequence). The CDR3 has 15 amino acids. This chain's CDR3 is CAIGTRGPHNQPQHF. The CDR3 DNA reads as TGCGCCATCGGGACAAGGGGCCCTCACAATCAGCCCCAGCATTTT.

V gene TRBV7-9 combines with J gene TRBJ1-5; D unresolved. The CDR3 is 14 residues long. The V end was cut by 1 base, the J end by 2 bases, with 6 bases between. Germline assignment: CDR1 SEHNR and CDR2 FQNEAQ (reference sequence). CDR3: CASSLGGGNQPQHF. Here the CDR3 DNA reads TGTGCCAGCAGCTTAGGAGGAGGCAATCAGCCCCAGCATTTT. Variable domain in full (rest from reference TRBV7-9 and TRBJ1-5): DTGVSQNPRHKITKRGQNVTFRCDPISEHNRLYWYRQTLGQGPEFLTYFQNEAQLEKSRLLSDRFSAERPKGSFSTLEIQRTEQGDSAMYLCASSLGGGNQPQHFGDGTRLSIL.

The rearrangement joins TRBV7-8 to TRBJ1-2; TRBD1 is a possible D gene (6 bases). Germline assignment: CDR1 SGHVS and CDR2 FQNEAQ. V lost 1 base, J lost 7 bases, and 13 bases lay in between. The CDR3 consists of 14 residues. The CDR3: CASSLGGGRGGYTF. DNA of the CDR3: TGTGCCAGCAGCTTAGGGGGGGGGCGCGGTGGCTACACCTTC.

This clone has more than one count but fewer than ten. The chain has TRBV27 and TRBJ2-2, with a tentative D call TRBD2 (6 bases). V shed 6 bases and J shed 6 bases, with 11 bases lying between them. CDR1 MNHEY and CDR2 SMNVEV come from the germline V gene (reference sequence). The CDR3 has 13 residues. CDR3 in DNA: TGTGCCAGCAGCGGGGGTAGATCCGGGGAGCTGTTTTTT. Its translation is CASSGGRSGELFF.

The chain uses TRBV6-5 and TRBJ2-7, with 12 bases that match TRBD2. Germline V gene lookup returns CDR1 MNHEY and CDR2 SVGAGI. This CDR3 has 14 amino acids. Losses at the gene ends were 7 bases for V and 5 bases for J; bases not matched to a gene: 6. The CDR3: CASTRLAGVNEQYF. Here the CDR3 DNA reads TGTGCCAGCACCCGACTAGCGGGAGTCAACGAGCAGTACTTC.

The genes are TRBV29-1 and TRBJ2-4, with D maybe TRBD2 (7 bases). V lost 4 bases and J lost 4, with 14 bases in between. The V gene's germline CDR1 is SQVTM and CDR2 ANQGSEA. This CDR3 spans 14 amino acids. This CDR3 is CSVAGDYSKNIQYF. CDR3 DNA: TGCAGCGTTGCAGGGGACTACTCTAAAAACATTCAGTACTTC.

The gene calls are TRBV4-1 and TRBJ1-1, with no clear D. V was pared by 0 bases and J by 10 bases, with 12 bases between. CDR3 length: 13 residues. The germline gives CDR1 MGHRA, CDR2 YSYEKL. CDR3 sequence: CASSQDGRSGAFF. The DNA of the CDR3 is TGCGCCAGCAGCCAAGATGGAAGGAGTGGAGCTTTCTTT.

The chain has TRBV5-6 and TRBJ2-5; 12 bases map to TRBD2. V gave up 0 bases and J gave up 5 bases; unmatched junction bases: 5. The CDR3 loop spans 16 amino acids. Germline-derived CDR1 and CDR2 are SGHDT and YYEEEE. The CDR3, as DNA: TGTGCCAGCAGCTTGGTGCAACTAGCGGGAGGTGAGACCCAGTACTTC. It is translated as CASSLVQLAGGETQYF.

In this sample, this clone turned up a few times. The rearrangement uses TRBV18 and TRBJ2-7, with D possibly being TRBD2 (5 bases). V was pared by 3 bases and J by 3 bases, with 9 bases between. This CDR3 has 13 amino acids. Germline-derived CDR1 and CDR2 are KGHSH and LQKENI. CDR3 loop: CASSPTEGYEQYF. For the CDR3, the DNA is TGTGCCAGCTCACCCACAGAGGGCTACGAGCAGTACTTC. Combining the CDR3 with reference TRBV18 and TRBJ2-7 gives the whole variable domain NAGVMQNPRHLVRRRGQEARLRCSPMKGHSHVYWYRQLPEEGLKFMVYLQKENIIDESGMPKERFSAEFPKEGPSILRIQQVVRGDSAAYFCASSPTEGYEQYFGPGTRLTVT.

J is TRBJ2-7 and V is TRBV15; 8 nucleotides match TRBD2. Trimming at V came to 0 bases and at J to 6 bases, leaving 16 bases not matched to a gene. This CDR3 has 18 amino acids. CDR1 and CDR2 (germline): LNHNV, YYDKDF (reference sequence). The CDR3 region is CATSRDRLAGRRSGEQYF. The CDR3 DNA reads TGTGCCACCAGCAGAGATCGATTAGCGGGAAGGCGGAGTGGCGAGCAGTACTTC.